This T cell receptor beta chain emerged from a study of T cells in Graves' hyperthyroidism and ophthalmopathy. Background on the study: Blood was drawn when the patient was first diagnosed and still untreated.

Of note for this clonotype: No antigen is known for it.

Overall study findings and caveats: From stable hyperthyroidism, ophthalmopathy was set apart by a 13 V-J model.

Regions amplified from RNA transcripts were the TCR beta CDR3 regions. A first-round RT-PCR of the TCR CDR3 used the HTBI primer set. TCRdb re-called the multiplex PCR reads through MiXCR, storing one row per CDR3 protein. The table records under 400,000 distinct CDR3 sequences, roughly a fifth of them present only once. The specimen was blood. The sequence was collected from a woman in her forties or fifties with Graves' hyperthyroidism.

The CDR3 DNA follows: TGTGCCACCCTAGGGGGGGGGGAGACCTACGAGCAGTACTTC. Translating it yields CATLGGGETYEQYF. The chain uses TRBV28 and TRBJ2-7; possibly TRBD2 for D (7 bases). Germline lookup yields CDR1 MDHEN and CDR2 SYDVKM. The CDR3 sequence is 14 residues long. V was clipped by 10 bases and J by 2 bases, with 18 bases between them.